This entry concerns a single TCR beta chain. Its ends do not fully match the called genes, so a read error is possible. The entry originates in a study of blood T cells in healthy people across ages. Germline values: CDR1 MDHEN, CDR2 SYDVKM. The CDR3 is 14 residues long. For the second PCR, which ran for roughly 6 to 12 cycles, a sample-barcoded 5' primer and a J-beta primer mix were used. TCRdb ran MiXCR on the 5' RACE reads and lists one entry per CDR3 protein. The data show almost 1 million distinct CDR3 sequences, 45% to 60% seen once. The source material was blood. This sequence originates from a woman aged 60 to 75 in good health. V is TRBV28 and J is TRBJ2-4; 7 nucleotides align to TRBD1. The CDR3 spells CACRDSIAKNIQYF. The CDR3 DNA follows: TGTGCCTGCAGGGACAGTATAGCCAAAAACATTCAGTACTTC.